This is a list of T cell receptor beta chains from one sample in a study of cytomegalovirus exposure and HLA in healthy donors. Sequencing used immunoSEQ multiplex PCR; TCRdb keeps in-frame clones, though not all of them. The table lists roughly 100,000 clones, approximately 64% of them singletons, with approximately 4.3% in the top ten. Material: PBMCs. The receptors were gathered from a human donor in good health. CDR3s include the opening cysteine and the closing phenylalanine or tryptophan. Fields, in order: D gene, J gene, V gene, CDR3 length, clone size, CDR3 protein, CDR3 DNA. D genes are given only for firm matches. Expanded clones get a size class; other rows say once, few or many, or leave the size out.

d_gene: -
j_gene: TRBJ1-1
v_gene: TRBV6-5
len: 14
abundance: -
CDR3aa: CASSYEGMNTEAFF
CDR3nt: TGTGCCAGCAGTTATGAGGGTATGAACACTGAAGCTTTCTTT

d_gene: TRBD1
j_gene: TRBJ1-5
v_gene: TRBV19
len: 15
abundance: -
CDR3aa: CASTPGQGYNQPQHF
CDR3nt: TGTGCCAGCACACCGGGACAGGGTTACAATCAGCCCCAGCATTTT

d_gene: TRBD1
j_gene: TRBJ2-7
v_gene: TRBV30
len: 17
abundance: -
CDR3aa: CAWSVDNGTVKNCEQYF
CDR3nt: TGTGCCTGGAGTGTTGATAACGGGACAGTTAAGAACTGCGAGCAGTACTTC

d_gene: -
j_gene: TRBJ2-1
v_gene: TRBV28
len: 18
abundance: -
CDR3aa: CASSLGRATSWSYNEQFF
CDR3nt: TGTGCCAGCAGTTTGGGTCGGGCTACTAGCTGGTCCTACAATGAGCAGTTCTTC

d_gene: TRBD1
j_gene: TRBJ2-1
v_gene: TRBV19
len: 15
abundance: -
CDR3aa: CASKDWDRGDNEQFF
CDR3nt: TGTGCCAGTAAAGATTGGGACAGGGGGGATAATGAGCAGTTCTTC

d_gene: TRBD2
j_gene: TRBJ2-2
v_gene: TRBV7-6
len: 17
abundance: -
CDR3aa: CASSSGLAGADTGELFF
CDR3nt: TGTGCCAGCAGCTCGGGACTAGCGGGAGCGGACACCGGGGAGCTGTTTTTT

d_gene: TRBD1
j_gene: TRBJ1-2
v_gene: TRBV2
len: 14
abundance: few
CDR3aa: CASRGDRADYGYTF
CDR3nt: TGTGCCAGCAGGGGGGACAGGGCAGACTATGGCTACACCTTC

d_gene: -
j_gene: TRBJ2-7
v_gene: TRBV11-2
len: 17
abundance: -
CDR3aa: CASSLVGLRGMSYEQYF
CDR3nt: TGTGCCAGCAGCTTAGTCGGTCTGAGGGGGATGAGCTACGAGCAGTACTTC

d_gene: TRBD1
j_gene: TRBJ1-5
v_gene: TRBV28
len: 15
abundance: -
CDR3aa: CASSVDRGYNQPQHF
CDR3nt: TGTGCCAGCAGTGTGGACAGGGGTTACAATCAGCCCCAGCATTTT

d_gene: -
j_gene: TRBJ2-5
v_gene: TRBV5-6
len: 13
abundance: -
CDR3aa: CASSFRALETQYF
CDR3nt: TGTGCCAGCAGCTTTAGAGCGTTGGAGACCCAGTACTTC

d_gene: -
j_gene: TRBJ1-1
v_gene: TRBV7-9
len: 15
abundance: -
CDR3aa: CASSPSMGLVTEAFF
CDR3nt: TGTGCCAGCAGCCCGTCGATGGGGCTGGTCACTGAAGCTTTCTTT

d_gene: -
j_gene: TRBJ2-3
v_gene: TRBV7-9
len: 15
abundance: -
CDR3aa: CASSSRDSYTDTQYF
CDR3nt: TGTGCCAGCAGCTCCAGGGACTCATACACAGATACGCAGTATTTT

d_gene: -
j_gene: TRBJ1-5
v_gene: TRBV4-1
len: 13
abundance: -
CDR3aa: CASSTGLTQPQHF
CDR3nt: TGCGCCAGCAGTACAGGGTTAACTCAGCCCCAGCATTTT

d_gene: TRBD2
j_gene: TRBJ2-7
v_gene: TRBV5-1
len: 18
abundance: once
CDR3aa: CASSLVSLAGQSSYEQYF
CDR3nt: TGCGCCAGCAGCTTGGTTTCTCTAGCGGGTCAAAGCTCCTACGAGCAGTACTTC

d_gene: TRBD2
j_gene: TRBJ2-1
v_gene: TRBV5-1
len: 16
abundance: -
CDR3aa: CASSSGVRTRSNEQFF
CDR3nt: TGCGCCAGCAGCTCAGGCGTCCGGACTAGATCCAATGAGCAGTTCTTC

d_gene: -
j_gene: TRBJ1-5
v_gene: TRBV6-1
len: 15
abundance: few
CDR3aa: CASSEGSGGKQPQHF
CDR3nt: TGTGCCAGCAGTGAGGGGAGTGGGGGGAAACAGCCCCAGCATTTT

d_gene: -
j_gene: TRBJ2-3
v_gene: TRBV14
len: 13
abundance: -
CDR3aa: CASSPRNTDTQYF
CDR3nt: TGTGCCAGCAGCCCTAGGAACACAGATACGCAGTATTTT

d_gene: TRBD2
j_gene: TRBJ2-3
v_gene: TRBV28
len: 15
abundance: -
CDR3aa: CASSLLATSTDTQYF
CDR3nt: TGTGCCAGCAGTCTACTAGCGACTAGCACAGATACGCAGTATTTT

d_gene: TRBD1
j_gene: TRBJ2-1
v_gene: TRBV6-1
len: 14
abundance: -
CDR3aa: CASSELQGLNEQFF
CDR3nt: TGTGCCAGCAGTGAATTACAGGGGTTGAATGAGCAGTTCTTC

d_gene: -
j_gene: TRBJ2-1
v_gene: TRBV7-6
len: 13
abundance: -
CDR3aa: CASSFRLGGEQFF
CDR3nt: TGTGCCAGCAGCTTCCGTCTGGGAGGTGAGCAGTTCTTC

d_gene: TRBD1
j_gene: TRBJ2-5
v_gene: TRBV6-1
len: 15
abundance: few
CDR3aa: CASSPGQGGLGTQYF
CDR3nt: TGTGCCAGCAGCCCGGGACAGGGCGGTCTGGGGACCCAGTACTTC

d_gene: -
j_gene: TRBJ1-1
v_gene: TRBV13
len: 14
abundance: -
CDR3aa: CASRGLGLWTEAFF
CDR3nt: TGTGCCAGCAGGGGGCTGGGGTTATGGACTGAAGCTTTCTTT

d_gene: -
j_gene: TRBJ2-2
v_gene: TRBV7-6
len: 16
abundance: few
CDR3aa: CASSLAPGGRTGELFF
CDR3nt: TGTGCCAGCAGCTTAGCGCCTGGGGGGAGGACCGGGGAGCTGTTTTTT

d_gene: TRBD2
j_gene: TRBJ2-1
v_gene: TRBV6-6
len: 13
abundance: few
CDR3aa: CASSYGGGSEQFF
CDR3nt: TGTGCCAGCAGTTACGGGGGGGGTAGTGAGCAGTTCTTC

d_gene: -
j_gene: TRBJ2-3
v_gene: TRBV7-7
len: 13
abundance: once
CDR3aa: CASSPIPTDTQYF
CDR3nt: TGTGCTAGCAGCCCAATCCCCACAGATACGCAGTATTTT

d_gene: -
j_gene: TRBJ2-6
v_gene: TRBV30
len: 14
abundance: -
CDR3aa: CAWRADVWANVLTF
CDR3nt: TGTGCCTGGAGAGCGGACGTCTGGGCCAACGTCCTGACTTTC

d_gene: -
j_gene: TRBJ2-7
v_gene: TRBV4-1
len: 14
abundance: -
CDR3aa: CASSAPGRGYEQYF
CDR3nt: TGCGCCAGCAGCGCCCCAGGGCGGGGCTACGAGCAGTACTTC

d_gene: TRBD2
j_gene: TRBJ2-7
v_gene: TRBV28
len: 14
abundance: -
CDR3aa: CASSLAGRAREQYF
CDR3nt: TGTGCCAGCAGCCTGGCCGGGAGGGCGCGCGAGCAGTACTTC

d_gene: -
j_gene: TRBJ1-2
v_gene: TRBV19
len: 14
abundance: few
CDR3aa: CASRLRGEGYGYTF
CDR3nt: TGTGCCAGTAGACTCAGAGGGGAGGGCTATGGCTACACCTTC

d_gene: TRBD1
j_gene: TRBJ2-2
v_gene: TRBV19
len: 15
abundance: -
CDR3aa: CASSTGTANTGELFF
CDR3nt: TGTGCCAGTAGTACGGGGACAGCGAACACCGGGGAGCTGTTTTTT

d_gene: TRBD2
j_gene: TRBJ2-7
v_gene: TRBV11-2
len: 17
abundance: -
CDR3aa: CASSLGRFSGRSYEQYF
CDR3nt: TGTGCCAGCAGCTTAGGCAGGTTTAGCGGGAGATCCTACGAGCAGTACTTC

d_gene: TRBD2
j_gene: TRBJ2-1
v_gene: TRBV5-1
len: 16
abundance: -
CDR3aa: CASRPAGGLRYNEQFF
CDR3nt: TGCGCCAGCAGGCCAGCGGGAGGGCTGCGGTACAATGAGCAGTTCTTC

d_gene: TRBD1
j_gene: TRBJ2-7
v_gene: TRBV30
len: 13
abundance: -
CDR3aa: CAWNRQGIDEQYF
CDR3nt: TGTGCCTGGAATCGACAGGGCATAGACGAGCAGTACTTC

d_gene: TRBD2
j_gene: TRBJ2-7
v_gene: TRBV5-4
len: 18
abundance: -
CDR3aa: CASSWAPLTSGSSYEQYF
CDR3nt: TGTGCCAGCAGCTGGGCCCCCCTAACTAGCGGGAGCTCCTACGAGCAGTACTTC

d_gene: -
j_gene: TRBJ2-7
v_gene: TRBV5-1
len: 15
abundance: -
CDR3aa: CASSFGGGGSYEQYF
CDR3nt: TGCGCCAGCAGCTTCGGGGGAGGGGGCTCCTACGAGCAGTACTTC

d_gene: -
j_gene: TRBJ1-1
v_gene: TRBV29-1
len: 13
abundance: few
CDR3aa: CSVNRDRSTEAFF
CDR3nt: TGCAGCGTTAACAGGGATAGGAGCACTGAAGCTTTCTTT

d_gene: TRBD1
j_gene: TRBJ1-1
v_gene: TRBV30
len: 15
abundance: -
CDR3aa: CAWSWDSGTLSEAFF
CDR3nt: TGTGCCTGGAGCTGGGACAGTGGAACTTTGAGTGAAGCTTTCTTT

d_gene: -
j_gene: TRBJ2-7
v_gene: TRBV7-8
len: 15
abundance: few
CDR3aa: CASSLGTGVVYEQYF
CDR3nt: TGTGCCAGCAGCTTAGGAACAGGAGTGGTTTACGAGCAGTACTTC

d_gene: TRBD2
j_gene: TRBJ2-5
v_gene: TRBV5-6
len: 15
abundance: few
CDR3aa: CASMRTSGYQETQYF
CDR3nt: TGTGCCAGCATGAGGACTAGCGGCTATCAAGAGACCCAGTACTTC

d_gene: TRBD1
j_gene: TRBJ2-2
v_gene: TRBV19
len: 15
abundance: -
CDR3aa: CASSPRTGRTGELFF
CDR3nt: TGTGCCAGTAGTCCGAGGACAGGGAGGACCGGGGAGCTGTTTTTT